This TCR beta chain was found in a study of blood T cell repertoires in COVID-19. Across the study: Samples representing acute and convalescent COVID-19 were sourced from the United States, Italy and Spain. Sources were T cells, B-cell-depleted T cells, or PBMCs; the material itself was cDNA or gDNA.

Trimming stripped 4 bases from V and 4 bases from J, with 12 bases between. Germline V gives CDR1 SGHRS, CDR2 YFSETQ. The CDR3 is made up of 14 amino acids. Original methodology: Counts of nucleated cells, estimated from reference gene primer amplification, were obtained. The method was immunoSEQ multiplex PCR; TCRdb's version includes in-frame clones alone and lacks a portion of them. V and J calls and clone size are copied from that table; D and trimming were computed from the DNA. The sample includes around 620,000 clones, 80% to 90% of them seen just once. The TCR originated in a woman between 18 and 29 years old with acute or convalescent COVID-19. Sequences were obtained from peripheral blood. The chain combines TRBV5-1 with TRBJ1-3; a weak D match, TRBD1 (6 bases). CDR3 region: CASSTQGWGNTIYF. DNA of the CDR3: TGCGCCAGCAGCACTCAGGGGTGGGGAAACACCATATATTTT.